These T cell receptor beta chains were read from a single sample in a study of blood T cell repertoires in COVID-19. Here immunoSEQ multiplex PCR was the method, and the copy in TCRdb shows in-frame clones only, minus some. The sample contains approximately 210,000 clones, approximately 94% of which appear only once. Sequencing was carried out using peripheral blood. The source of these receptors is a man aged 25 to 40 with COVID-19, enrolled during active disease. Both conserved end residues are part of each CDR3. D genes are given only for firm matches. Expanded clones get a size class; other rows say once, few or many, or leave the size out.

>TRBJ2-5|TRBD2|-|TRBV11-2
CASSLAGGETQYF
TGTGCCAGCAGCTTAGCGGGGGGGGAGACCCAGTACTTC
>TRBJ1-1|-|-|TRBV6-4
CASSEGARTEAFF
TGTGCCAGCAGTGAGGGCGCGAGAACTGAAGCTTTCTTT
>TRBJ1-5|-|-|TRBV19
CASRYSTYSNQPQHF
TGTGCCAGTAGATACAGCACCTATAGCAATCAGCCCCAGCATTTT
>TRBJ1-2|-|-|TRBV6-1
CASSEARRDSKGGYTF
TGTGCCAGCAGTGAAGCGCGGCGGGACTCAAAGGGTGGCTACACCTTC
>TRBJ2-3|TRBD1|-|TRBV2
CASSEGWLAGGDTQYF
TGTGCCAGCAGTGAAGGGTGGCTAGCAGGGGGAGATACGCAGTATTTT
>TRBJ1-1|-|-|TRBV14
CASSQVAGADTEAFF
TGTGCCAGCAGCCAAGTGGCGGGCGCGGACACTGAAGCTTTCTTT
>TRBJ2-3|TRBD2|once|TRBV29-1
CSASGGRTDTQYF
TGCAGCGCGTCGGGGGGGAGGACAGATACGCAGTATTTT
>TRBJ1-1|-|-|TRBV2
CASSETGIVNTEAFF
TGTGCCAGCAGTGAAACGGGGATCGTGAACACTGAAGCTTTCTTT
>TRBJ1-2|-|-|TRBV6-5
CASRPQPTGPYGYTF
TGTGCCAGCAGACCACAGCCAACAGGGCCTTATGGCTACACCTTC
>TRBJ1-1|-|-|TRBV5-4
CASSSGHMMNTEAFF
TGTGCCAGCAGTTCGGGACACATGATGAACACTGAAGCTTTCTTT
>TRBJ2-7|TRBD1|-|TRBV10-2
CASSEGQGGEQYF
TGCGCCAGCAGTGAGGGACAGGGAGGCGAGCAGTACTTC
>TRBJ1-5|-|-|TRBV19
CASSGDSQPQHF
TGTGCCAGTTCAGGGGATAGTCAGCCCCAGCATTTT
>TRBJ1-2|TRBD1|-|TRBV6-5
CASGGTGGFGYTF
TGTGCCAGCGGGGGGACAGGGGGCTTTGGCTACACCTTC
>TRBJ2-2|-|-|TRBV7-6
CASSLGWRNTGELFF
TGTGCCAGCAGCTTAGGATGGAGAAACACCGGGGAGCTGTTTTTT
>TRBJ1-6|-|-|TRBV25-1
CASSPPRVYNSPLHF
TGTGCCAGCAGTCCTCCGCGGGTTTATAATTCACCCCTCCACTTT
>TRBJ1-3|-|-|TRBV7-9
CASSLRGSGNTIYF
TGTGCCAGCAGCTTACGCGGCTCTGGAAACACCATATATTTT
>TRBJ1-4|-|-|TRBV28
CASSSPQGNNEKLFF
TGTGCCAGCAGTTCCCCCCAGGGAAATAATGAAAAACTGTTTTTT
>TRBJ1-4|TRBD1|-|TRBV15
CATSSGQANEKLFF
TGTGCCACCAGCTCGGGACAGGCTAATGAAAAACTGTTTTTT
>TRBJ2-7|-|-|TRBV9
CASSVGPSPHEQYF
TGTGCCAGCAGCGTAGGGCCGTCTCCCCACGAGCAGTACTTC
>TRBJ2-5|-|-|TRBV5-1
CASSLAQDQETQYF
TGCGCCAGCAGCTTGGCCCAGGACCAAGAGACCCAGTACTTC
>TRBJ2-1|TRBD2|-|TRBV3-1/TRBV3-2
CASSQGGEGNYNEQFF
TGTGCCAGCAGCCAAGGGGGGGAGGGAAACTACAATGAGCAGTTCTTC
>TRBJ1-5|TRBD1|-|TRBV30
CAWSFPGTGGQPQHF
TGTGCCTGGAGTTTTCCCGGGACAGGGGGCCAGCCCCAGCATTTT
>TRBJ2-7|-|once|TRBV9
CASSVGNREWYEQYF
TGTGCCAGCAGCGTAGGTAACAGGGAATGGTACGAGCAGTACTTC
>TRBJ2-1|TRBD2|-|TRBV5-6
CASSGPSGDSYNEQFF
TGTGCCAGCAGCGGACCAAGCGGGGACTCCTACAATGAGCAGTTCTTC
>TRBJ2-1|-|-|TRBV5-1
CASSTRTADNEQFF
TGCGCCAGCAGCACAAGGACAGCAGACAATGAGCAGTTCTTC
>TRBJ1-6|TRBD1|medium-sized|TRBV6-5
CASSYGQVPTSPLHF
TGTGCCAGCAGTTACGGACAGGTCCCGACGTCACCCCTCCACTTT
>TRBJ2-7|TRBD1|few|TRBV18
CASSPPGQGSWEQYF
TGTGCCAGCTCACCCCCGGGACAGGGCAGTTGGGAGCAGTACTTC
>TRBJ1-5|TRBD1|-|TRBV7-9
CASSQEQGVGNQPQHF
TGTGCCAGCAGCCAGGAACAGGGGGTTGGCAATCAGCCCCAGCATTTT
>TRBJ1-2|TRBD1|-|TRBV29-1
CSVEDRGQGLRYGYTF
TGCAGCGTTGAAGATAGGGGACAGGGGCTTCGCTATGGCTACACCTTC
>TRBJ1-1|TRBD1|-|TRBV14
CASSQGETGGAFF
TGTGCCAGCAGCCAAGGGGAAACAGGGGGGGCTTTCTTT
>TRBJ2-5|TRBD2|once|TRBV7-7
CASSLGAGAAQETQYF
TGTGCCAGCAGCTTAGGAGCGGGGGCGGCCCAAGAGACCCAGTACTTC
>TRBJ1-2|-|-|TRBV9
CASSVVGGLRGYTF
TGTGCCAGCAGCGTAGTGGGGGGGCTCAGGGGCTACACCTTC
>TRBJ2-5|-|-|TRBV7-9
CASSRGSGYNQETQYF
TGTGCCAGCAGCAGGGGGTCAGGGTATAACCAAGAGACCCAGTACTTC
>TRBJ1-5|-|-|TRBV23-1
CASSHRSTFPSNQPQHF
TGCGCCAGCAGTCACCGTAGCACCTTCCCTAGCAATCAGCCCCAGCATTTT
>TRBJ2-1|TRBD1|-|TRBV2
CASSVEGASSYNEQFF
TGTGCCAGCAGTGTCGAGGGGGCGAGCTCCTACAATGAGCAGTTCTTC
>TRBJ2-5|TRBD1|-|TRBV7-2
CASSLGGQGAGETQYF
TGTGCCAGCAGCTTAGGGGGACAGGGGGCGGGAGAGACCCAGTACTTC
>TRBJ1-6|-|-|TRBV19
CASSSPRGSYNSPLHF
TGTGCCAGTAGTAGCCCTCGGGGGTCCTATAATTCACCCCTCCACTTT
>TRBJ1-2|-|-|TRBV2
CASSGGSYYGYTF
TGTGCCAGCAGTGGGGGCAGCTACTATGGCTACACCTTC
>TRBJ1-2|TRBD1|-|TRBV5-1
CASSQGQEDGYTF
TGCGCCAGCAGCCAAGGACAGGAGGATGGCTACACCTTC
>TRBJ2-7|-|-|TRBV24-1
CATSDLGRANSYEQYF
TGTGCCACCAGTGATTTGGGCAGGGCGAACTCCTACGAGCAGTACTTC
>TRBJ2-2|-|-|TRBV10-3
CAISRGNTGELFF
TGTGCCATCAGTAGGGGGAACACCGGGGAGCTGTTTTTT
>TRBJ2-3|-|-|TRBV5-3
CARSNRDTQYF
TGTGCCAGAAGCAATAGAGATACGCAGTATTTT
>TRBJ1-2|TRBD1|-|TRBV4-1
CASSQGQGARGGYTF
TGCGCCAGCAGCCAAGGACAGGGGGCGAGGGGTGGCTACACCTTC
>TRBJ1-2|-|-|TRBV5-6
CASSPYETAPKSYTF
TGTGCCAGCAGCCCTTATGAGACAGCTCCGAAGAGCTACACCTTC
>TRBJ2-2|TRBD2|once|TRBV7-3
CASSLSGGNTGELFF
TGTGCCAGCAGCTTAAGCGGGGGGAACACCGGGGAGCTGTTTTTT
>TRBJ2-1|TRBD2|-|TRBV9
CASSVASGGPPEQFF
TGTGCCAGCAGCGTAGCTAGCGGGGGGCCCCCTGAGCAGTTCTTC
>TRBJ1-3|-|-|TRBV19
CASSIEKLASKDLLWKEPTIYF
TGTGCCAGTAGTATAGAGAAGTTGGCCAGCAAAGACCTCCTCTGGAAGGAGCCAACCATATATTTT
>TRBJ1-1|-|-|TRBV2
CASSELATGAFF
TGTGCCAGCAGTGAATTGGCCACGGGAGCTTTCTTT
>TRBJ1-4|TRBD1|-|TRBV30
CARGQGVEKLFF
TGTGCCCGAGGACAGGGGGTTGAAAAACTGTTTTTT
>TRBJ2-5|TRBD1|-|TRBV6-5
CASSSRDRGLQETQYF
TGTGCCAGCAGTTCCCGGGACAGGGGTCTCCAAGAGACCCAGTACTTC